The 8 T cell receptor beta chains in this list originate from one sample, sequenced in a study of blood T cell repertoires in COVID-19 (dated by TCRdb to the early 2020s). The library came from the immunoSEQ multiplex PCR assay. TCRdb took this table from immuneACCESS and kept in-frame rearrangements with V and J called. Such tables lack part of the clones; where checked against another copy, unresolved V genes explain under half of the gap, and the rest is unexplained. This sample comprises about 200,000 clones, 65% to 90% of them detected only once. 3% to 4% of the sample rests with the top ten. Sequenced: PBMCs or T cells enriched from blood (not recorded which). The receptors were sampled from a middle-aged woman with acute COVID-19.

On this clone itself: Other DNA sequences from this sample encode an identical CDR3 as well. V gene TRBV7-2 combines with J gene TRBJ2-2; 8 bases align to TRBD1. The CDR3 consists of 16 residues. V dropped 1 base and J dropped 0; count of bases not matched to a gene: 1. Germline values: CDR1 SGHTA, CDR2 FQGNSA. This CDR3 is CASSLGGQANTGELFF. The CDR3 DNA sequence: TGTGCCAGCAGCTTAGGGGGACAGGCGAACACCGGGGAGCTGTTTTTT.

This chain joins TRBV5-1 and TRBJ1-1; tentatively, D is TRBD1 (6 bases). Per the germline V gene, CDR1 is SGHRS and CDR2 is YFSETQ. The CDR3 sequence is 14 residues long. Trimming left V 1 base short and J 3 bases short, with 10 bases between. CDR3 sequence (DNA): TGCGCCAGCAGCTTGACAGGGACCGACACTGAAGCTTTCTTT. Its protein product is CASSLTGTDTEAFF.

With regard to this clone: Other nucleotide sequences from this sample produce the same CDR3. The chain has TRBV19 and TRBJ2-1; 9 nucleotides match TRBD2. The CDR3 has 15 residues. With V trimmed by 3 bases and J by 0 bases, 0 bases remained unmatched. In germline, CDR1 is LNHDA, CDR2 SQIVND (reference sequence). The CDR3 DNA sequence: TGTGCCAGTAGTATTAGCGGGAGCTCCTACAATGAGCAGTTCTTC. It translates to CASSISGSSYNEQFF.

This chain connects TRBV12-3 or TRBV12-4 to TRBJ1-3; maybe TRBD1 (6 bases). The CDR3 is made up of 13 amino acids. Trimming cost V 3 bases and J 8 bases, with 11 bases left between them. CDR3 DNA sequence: TGTGCCAGCAGTTTTTCAGGGGACCACACCATATATTTT. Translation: CASSFSGDHTIYF.

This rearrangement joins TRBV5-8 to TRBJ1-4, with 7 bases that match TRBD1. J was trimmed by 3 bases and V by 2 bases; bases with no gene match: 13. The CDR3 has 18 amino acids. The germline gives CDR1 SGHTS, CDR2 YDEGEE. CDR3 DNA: TGTGCCAGCAGCTTCGGACAGGTCCCGACCGCTTCTAATGAAAAACTGTTTTTT. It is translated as CASSFGQVPTASNEKLFF.

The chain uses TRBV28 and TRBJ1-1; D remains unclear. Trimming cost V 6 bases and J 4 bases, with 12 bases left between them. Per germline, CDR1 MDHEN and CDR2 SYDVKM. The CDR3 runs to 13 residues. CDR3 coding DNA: TGTGCCAGCAGCCCCGGGATGGTCACTGAAGCTTTCTTT. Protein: CASSPGMVTEAFF. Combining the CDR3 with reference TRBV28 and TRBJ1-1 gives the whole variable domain DVKVTQSSRYLVKRTGEKVFLECVQDMDHENMFWYRQDPGLGLRLIYFSYDVKMKEKGDIPEGYSVSREKKERFSLILESASTNQTSMYLCASSPGMVTEAFFGQGTRLTVV.

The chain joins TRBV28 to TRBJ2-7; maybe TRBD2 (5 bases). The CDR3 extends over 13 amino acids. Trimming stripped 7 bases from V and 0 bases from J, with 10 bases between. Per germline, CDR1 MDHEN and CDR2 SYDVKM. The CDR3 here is CASNPADSYEQYF. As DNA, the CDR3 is TGTGCCAGCAACCCAGCGGACTCCTACGAGCAGTACTTC.

CDR3 DNA sequence: TGTGCCAGCAGCGGAGACAGGGTGGGTGAAAAACTGTTTTTT. Translation: CASSGDRVGEKLFF. V gene TRBV5-6 combines with J gene TRBJ1-4, with 7 bases lining up with TRBD1. V gave up 4 bases and J gave up 7 bases; unmatched junction bases: 7. Germline V CDR1 and CDR2: SGHDT, YYEEEE. This CDR3 is built from 14 residues.